Shown below are 28 T cell receptor beta chains from a single sample sequenced in a study of long-term antiretroviral therapy in people with HIV. A v3.0 immunoSEQ assay was performed at survey level. Sequenced by immunoSEQ multiplex PCR; TCRdb stores in-frame clones only, minus some. The table lists about 35,000 clones, 82% of them singletons. The specimen comprised unsorted PBMCs, sampled 0.3 years after starting antiretroviral therapy. These receptors all stem from a man aged 18 to 30 with HIV.

This clone occurred a few times. The J gene is TRBJ2-7, the V gene TRBV29-1; 11 bases are shared with TRBD1. Unmatched junction bases numbered 6, after V lost 0 bases and J lost 2 bases. Germline CDR1 SQVTM, CDR2 ANQGSEA. This CDR3 has 16 amino acids. CDR3 in DNA: TGCAGCGTTGAAGATCCAACGGGACAGGGGGCCTACGAGCAGTACTTC. Its protein is CSVEDPTGQGAYEQYF.

V and J are TRBV10-3 and TRBJ2-5, with D maybe TRBD1 (8 bases). This CDR3 spans 16 amino acids. CDR1 and CDR2 from the germline V gene are ENHRY and SYGVKD. V was cut by 6 bases and J by 5 bases, with 22 bases left in between. As DNA, the CDR3 is TGTGCCATCAGGGGAGGGACAGGTCAGGGGGACGAGACCCAGTACTTC. Encoded protein: CAIRGGTGQGDETQYF.

The chain recombines TRBV4-2 with TRBJ2-5; no clear D. V lost 0 bases and J lost 1, with 9 bases in between. CDR1 and CDR2 from the germline V gene are LGHNA and YNFKEQ. The CDR3 spans 15 residues. This CDR3 reads CASSQDRGAQETQYF. The CDR3 nucleotides are TGTGCCAGCAGCCAAGATCGCGGAGCCCAAGAGACCCAGTACTTC.

The chain combines TRBV30 with TRBJ1-5; D perhaps matches TRBD1 (5 bases). Deletions cut 4 bases from V and 5 bases from J, with 9 bases between. The CDR3 length is 12 residues. Germline V CDR1 and CDR2: GTSNPN, SVGIG (reference sequence). For the CDR3, the DNA is TGTGCCTGGAACCAGGGATATCAGCCCCAGCATTTT. The encoded protein is CAWNQGYQPQHF. Full variable domain (rest looked up from reference TRBV30 and TRBJ1-5): SQTIHQWPATLVQPVGSPLSLECTVEGTSNPNLYWYRQAAGRGLQLLFYSVGIGQISSEVPQNLSASRPQDRQFILSSKKLLLSDSGFYLCAWNQGYQPQHFGDGTRLSIL.

The DNA for the CDR3 is TGTGCCATCAGTGAGTTGACTAGCGGGGGTGCTAGCACAGATACGCAGTATTTT. As protein: CAISELTSGGASTDTQYF. V usage is TRBV10-3 and J usage is TRBJ2-3; 12 bases map to TRBD2. CDR3 length: 18 residues. The V gene's germline CDR1 is ENHRY and CDR2 SYGVKD. J was trimmed by 0 bases and V by 1 base; bases with no gene match: 5.

J is TRBJ2-7 and V is TRBV7-9, with 9 bases that match TRBD2. J gave up 6 bases and V 4 bases, and 16 bases lay outside the gene matches. The germline V gene encodes CDR1 SEHNR and CDR2 FQNEAQ (reference sequence). CDR3 length: 17 residues. The CDR3 DNA follows: TGTGCCAGCAGCTCCACGCGCGGAGGTAGCGGGAGATCCGAGCAGTACTTC. Protein: CASSSTRGGSGRSEQYF.

V usage is TRBV6-1 and J usage is TRBJ1-2; the D is unclear. V was shortened by 3 bases and J by 8 bases, with 25 bases between the two germline ends. Germline CDR1 is MNHNS and CDR2 is SASEGT. The CDR3 has 17 residues. For the CDR3, the DNA is TGTGCCAGCAGTGATGGATTGTTATGGTCCGGCCCGGTGGGCTACACCTTC. Its protein is CASSDGLLWSGPVGYTF.

The chain is built from TRBV4-1 and TRBJ2-2, with 9 nucleotides matching TRBD1. CDR1 MGHRA and CDR2 YSYEKL come from the germline V gene. With 0 bases clipped from V and 7 bases from J, the junction kept 6 bases outside the gene matches. The length of the CDR3 is 16 residues. The CDR3 reads CASSQDPRQGVGELFF. The CDR3 coding sequence is TGCGCCAGCAGCCAAGATCCTCGACAGGGGGTCGGGGAGCTGTTTTTT.

V is TRBV5-6 and J is TRBJ2-5, with D unclear. Trimming took 0 bases from V and 5 from J, leaving 8 bases between them. In germline, CDR1 is SGHDT, CDR2 YYEEEE. This CDR3 comprises 13 residues. In nucleotides, the CDR3 is TGTGCCAGCAGCTTGGGGACGGAGGAGACCCAGTACTTC. Translation gives CASSLGTEETQYF.

The chain couples TRBV30 to TRBJ1-1; 8 bases are shared with TRBD1. The CDR3 sequence is 14 residues long. Germline V gives CDR1 GTSNPN, CDR2 SVGIG (reference sequence). V dropped 3 bases and J dropped 4; count of bases not matched to a gene: 7. The CDR3 sequence is CAWRDRERGTEAFF. The CDR3 region has the DNA TGTGCCTGGAGGGACAGGGAACGGGGCACTGAAGCTTTCTTT.

J is TRBJ2-7 and V is TRBV6-5; D is possibly TRBD2 (6 bases). The CDR3 is made up of 14 amino acids. Germline CDR1 is MNHEY and CDR2 is SVGAGI. V was cut by 7 bases and J by 3 bases, with 16 bases left in between. This CDR3 reads CASTSGKDYYEQYF. CDR3 DNA sequence: TGTGCCAGCACCTCAGGAAAGGACTACTACGAGCAGTACTTC.

The V gene is TRBV11-2, the J gene TRBJ2-7, with 10 bases lining up with TRBD1. Trimming removed 3 bases from V and 7 bases from J; junction bases left unmatched: 6. Germline lookup yields CDR1 SGHAT and CDR2 FQNNGV. There are 14 residues in the CDR3. In DNA form, the CDR3 reads TGTGCCAGCAGCTTTGACAGGGGGCGAAGGGAGCAGTACTTC. Translation: CASSFDRGRREQYF.

The chain uses TRBV4-1 and TRBJ1-2; perhaps TRBD1 as D (5 bases). V was trimmed by 0 bases and J by 4 bases, leaving 15 bases between them. This CDR3 is built from 16 residues. Germline-derived CDR1 and CDR2 are MGHRA and YSYEKL. CDR3 in amino acids: CASSQDLGGLSYGYTF. DNA for the CDR3: TGCGCCAGCAGCCAAGATCTCGGGGGTCTTAGCTATGGCTACACCTTC.

The chain recombines TRBV6-1 with TRBJ2-3, with D possibly TRBD2 on 6 matching bases. The CDR3 contains 14 residues. Germline values: CDR1 MNHNS, CDR2 SASEGT. V lost 3 bases, J lost 1 base, and 8 bases lay in between. The DNA of the CDR3 is TGTGCCAGCAGTGATGGCGGGGGCACAGATACGCAGTATTTT. The encoded protein is CASSDGGGTDTQYF.

The chain links TRBV25-1 to TRBJ2-1; no reliable D call. Deletions cut 7 bases from V and 5 bases from J, with 6 bases between. Germline CDR1 is MGHDK and CDR2 is SYGVNS. The CDR3 contains 11 residues. The CDR3 is CASTPNNEQFF. As DNA, the CDR3 is TGTGCCAGCACCCCGAACAATGAGCAGTTCTTC.

V gene TRBV11-2 combines with J gene TRBJ1-5; D unresolved. This CDR3 has 13 amino acids. CDR1 and CDR2 from the germline V gene are SGHAT and FQNNGV. V was clipped by 5 bases and J by 1 base, with 6 bases between them. The CDR3 nucleotides read TGTGCCAGCAGCGCAGCGAGCAATCAGCCCCAGCATTTT. It translates to CASSAASNQPQHF.

The chain has TRBV7-9 and TRBJ2-7; D is unclear. V was pared by 3 bases and J by 1 base, with 10 bases between. The CDR3 spans 14 residues. The germline CDR1 and CDR2 sequences are SEHNR and FQNEAQ (reference sequence). Here the CDR3 reads CASSFDWGSYEQYF. CDR3 bases: TGTGCCAGCAGCTTCGACTGGGGATCCTACGAGCAGTACTTC.

The chain carries TRBV20-1 and TRBJ2-5; possible D gene TRBD2, 6 bases. The CDR3 totals 11 residues. Trimming shortened V by 1 base and J by 10 bases, and 10 bases separated the two germline ends. Germline V gene data show CDR1 as DFQATT and CDR2 as SNEGSKA (reference sequence). The DNA for the CDR3 is TGCAGTGCTAGAGGACCGCGGGACCAGTACTTC. It specifies CSARGPRDQYF.

This clone appeared a single time. The chain has TRBV7-2 and TRBJ1-2; TRBD1 is a possible D gene (5 bases). Germline V gene data show CDR1 as SGHTA and CDR2 as FQGNSA. The CDR3 runs 13 residues. V dropped 4 bases and J dropped 2 bases, with 8 bases sitting between them. Here the CDR3 reads CASSYDRNYGYTF. The CDR3 DNA reads as TGTGCCAGCAGCTACGACAGAAACTATGGCTACACCTTC.

The gene calls are TRBV7-2 and TRBJ2-5; 7 nucleotides align to TRBD2. Germline CDR1 and CDR2: SGHTA and FQGNSA. This CDR3 region has 14 residues. V gave up 7 bases and J gave up 4 bases; unmatched junction bases: 9. CDR3 bases: TGTGCCAGCACCCTGGCGGGAGTAGGAGAGACCCAGTACTTC. Translating it yields CASTLAGVGETQYF.

This clone was recorded once. The rearrangement joins TRBV15 to TRBJ2-3, with 13 bases matching TRBD2. From germline, CDR1 is LNHNV and CDR2 YYDKDF (reference sequence). The CDR3 consists of 19 residues. V shed 3 bases, J shed 2 bases, and the junction held 11 bases outside the gene matches. CDR3 loop: CATSRSPGTSGTPTDTQYF. DNA for the CDR3: TGTGCCACCAGCAGGAGCCCCGGGACTAGCGGGACCCCCACAGATACGCAGTATTTT.

This rearrangement joins TRBV6-5 to TRBJ1-2; TRBD1 is a possible D gene (6 bases). This CDR3 contains 15 residues. Per the germline V gene, CDR1 is MNHEY and CDR2 is SVGAGI. V lost 2 bases, J lost 4 bases, and 14 bases lay in between. The CDR3 region has the DNA TGTGCCAGCAGTTACGAACAGGGAGGTATCTATGGCTACACCTTC. Translated: CASSYEQGGIYGYTF.

The J gene is TRBJ2-2, the V gene TRBV5-1, with a weak D call TRBD2 (6 bases). The CDR3 runs 14 residues. Trimming removed 2 bases from V and 4 bases from J, with 9 bases in between. CDR1 and CDR2 from the germline V gene are SGHRS and YFSETQ. The CDR3 sequence is CASSFSGSTGELFF. In nucleotides, the CDR3 is TGCGCCAGCAGCTTTAGCGGTTCCACCGGGGAGCTGTTTTTT.

V usage is TRBV29-1 and J usage is TRBJ1-1; D gene unclear. This CDR3 has 12 residues. Germline V gene lookup returns CDR1 SQVTM and CDR2 ANQGSEA. With 3 bases removed from V and 1 base from J, the gap between germline ends came to 6 bases. The CDR3 sequence: CSVDSGNTEAFF. The CDR3 nucleotides are TGCAGCGTTGACTCCGGGAACACTGAAGCTTTCTTT.

This clone occurred once. The chain couples TRBV18 to TRBJ2-3, with 10 bases lining up with TRBD2. The CDR3 spans 16 residues. CDR1 is KGHSH, CDR2 LQKENI, per germline. The V segment lost 3 bases and the J segment 3 bases; nucleotides outside the gene matches: 6. In nucleotides, the CDR3 is TGTGCCAGCTCACCCTTGGGGGGACTAGCGACAGATACGCAGTATTTT. It encodes CASSPLGGLATDTQYF.

The chain recombines TRBV5-5 with TRBJ1-5, with 7 bases lining up with TRBD1. The CDR3 runs 14 residues. V trimming: 4 bases; J trimming: 1 base; junction bases outside the gene matches: 2. Germline V gives CDR1 SGHKS, CDR2 YYEKEE (reference sequence). CDR3 in DNA: TGTGCCAGCAGCGCGGGACAGAGCAATCAGCCCCAGCATTTT. Protein sequence: CASSAGQSNQPQHF.

This chain links TRBV18 with TRBJ2-1; the match to TRBD2 covers 9 bases. V gave up 6 bases and J gave up 4 bases; unmatched junction bases: 7. The germline gives CDR1 KGHSH, CDR2 LQKENI. This CDR3 comprises 15 residues. The CDR3 region has the DNA TGTGCCAGCTCCTATCCTAGCGGGGAATACAATGAGCAGTTCTTC. Amino acid sequence: CASSYPSGEYNEQFF. Drawing the rest from reference TRBV18 and TRBJ2-1, the complete variable domain is NAGVMQNPRHLVRRRGQEARLRCSPMKGHSHVYWYRQLPEEGLKFMVYLQKENIIDESGMPKERFSAEFPKEGPSILRIQQVVRGDSAAYFCASSYPSGEYNEQFFGPGTRLTVL.

The chain couples TRBV30 to TRBJ1-5; the match to TRBD1 covers 8 bases. This CDR3 is built from 14 residues. V was clipped by 3 bases and J by 4 bases; unmatched bases: 5. Per germline, CDR1 GTSNPN and CDR2 SVGIG (reference sequence). The CDR3 sequence is CAWRGTGENQPQHF. The CDR3 coding sequence is TGTGCCTGGAGAGGGACAGGAGAGAATCAGCCCCAGCATTTT.